Listed below are T cell receptor beta chains from one sample, sequenced in a study of blood T cell repertoires in COVID-19. Sequencing was performed with immunoSEQ multiplex PCR; in TCRdb, only in-frame clones are kept and a portion is missing. The sample comprises 270,000 or so clones, approximately 89% of which are singletons, and roughly 5% rests with the top ten. Specimen: peripheral blood. Source of these receptors: a woman in her forties who had recovered from COVID-19. CDR3s include the opening cysteine and the closing phenylalanine or tryptophan. Each record gives: J gene, V gene, D gene, clone size, CDR3 protein, CDR3 DNA. A D gene is named only where the DNA matches it firmly. Where a row states a size, it is once, few, many or the class of an expanded clone; other rows omit it.

j_gene: TRBJ2-3
v_gene: TRBV7-2
d_gene: TRBD2
abundance: NA
CDR3aa: CASSVLAGTDTQYF
CDR3nt: TGTGCCAGCAGCGTCCTAGCGGGCACAGATACGCAGTATTTT

j_gene: TRBJ2-7
v_gene: TRBV15
d_gene: NA
abundance: NA
CDR3aa: CATSRDVQGEQYF
CDR3nt: TGTGCCACCAGCAGAGATGTCCAGGGGGAGCAGTACTTC

j_gene: TRBJ2-2
v_gene: TRBV10-3
d_gene: NA
abundance: NA
CDR3aa: CAIRAGTGNTGELFF
CDR3nt: TGTGCCATCAGGGCGGGAACGGGGAACACCGGGGAGCTGTTTTTT

j_gene: TRBJ1-2
v_gene: TRBV5-1
d_gene: NA
abundance: NA
CDR3aa: CASRENGGDLGGYTF
CDR3nt: TGCGCCAGCAGGGAGAATGGGGGCGACCTTGGTGGCTACACCTTC

j_gene: TRBJ2-5
v_gene: TRBV15
d_gene: TRBD1
abundance: once
CDR3aa: CATSRGTGRETQYF
CDR3nt: TGTGCCACCAGCAGAGGGACAGGGCGAGAGACCCAGTACTTC

j_gene: TRBJ1-4
v_gene: TRBV6-6
d_gene: TRBD1
abundance: NA
CDR3aa: CASSYSGTDNEKLFF
CDR3nt: TGTGCCAGCAGTTACTCCGGGACAGATAATGAAAAACTGTTTTTT

j_gene: TRBJ2-3
v_gene: TRBV21-1
d_gene: NA
abundance: NA
CDR3aa: CASSIIAGRSTDTQYF
CDR3nt: TGTGCCAGCAGCATCATAGCGGGACGGAGCACAGATACGCAGTATTTT

j_gene: TRBJ2-3
v_gene: TRBV28
d_gene: TRBD1
abundance: NA
CDR3aa: CASTPGGHRDGTQYF
CDR3nt: TGTGCCAGCACACCAGGGGGACACCGCGACGGTACGCAGTATTTT

j_gene: TRBJ1-6
v_gene: TRBV5-1
d_gene: TRBD1
abundance: NA
CDR3aa: CASSLTTGTGWSPLHF
CDR3nt: TGCGCCAGCAGCTTGACCACCGGGACAGGGTGGTCACCCCTCCACTTT

j_gene: TRBJ2-7
v_gene: TRBV28
d_gene: NA
abundance: NA
CDR3aa: CASSPDRHEQYF
CDR3nt: TGTGCCAGCAGCCCCGACAGGCACGAGCAGTACTTC

j_gene: TRBJ2-5
v_gene: TRBV5-4
d_gene: NA
abundance: NA
CDR3aa: CASSLLETQYF
CDR3nt: TGTGCCAGCAGCTTACTAGAGACCCAGTACTTC

j_gene: TRBJ2-2
v_gene: TRBV29-1
d_gene: TRBD1
abundance: NA
CDR3aa: CSAGRTGNTGELFF
CDR3nt: TGCAGCGCCGGAAGGACAGGGAACACCGGGGAGCTGTTTTTT

j_gene: TRBJ2-2
v_gene: TRBV3-1/TRBV3-2
d_gene: NA
abundance: NA
CDR3aa: CASSQEPEATGELFF
CDR3nt: TGTGCCAGCAGCCAAGAGCCAGAGGCCACCGGGGAGCTGTTTTTT

j_gene: TRBJ2-3
v_gene: TRBV27
d_gene: NA
abundance: NA
CDR3aa: CASSTGTTDTQYF
CDR3nt: TGTGCCAGCAGTACAGGGACCACAGATACGCAGTATTTT

j_gene: TRBJ2-7
v_gene: TRBV28
d_gene: TRBD2
abundance: few
CDR3aa: CASRGLAGGFYGQYF
CDR3nt: TGTGCCAGCAGGGGACTAGCGGGGGGATTTTACGGGCAGTACTTC

j_gene: TRBJ1-3
v_gene: TRBV7-2
d_gene: NA
abundance: NA
CDR3aa: CASSLVGTDSGNTIYF
CDR3nt: TGTGCCAGCAGCTTAGTGGGCACCGACTCTGGAAACACCATATATTTT

j_gene: TRBJ2-1
v_gene: TRBV27
d_gene: NA
abundance: NA
CDR3aa: CASSLLAMGWNEQFF
CDR3nt: TGTGCCAGCAGTTTACTCGCCATGGGCTGGAATGAGCAGTTCTTC

j_gene: TRBJ1-1
v_gene: TRBV7-3
d_gene: NA
abundance: NA
CDR3aa: CASSLSGYTEAFF
CDR3nt: TGTGCCAGCAGCTTATCCGGGTACACTGAAGCTTTCTTT

j_gene: TRBJ1-4
v_gene: TRBV4-1
d_gene: NA
abundance: few
CDR3aa: CASSHPYEKLFF
CDR3nt: TGCGCCAGCAGCCATCCCTATGAAAAACTGTTTTTT

j_gene: TRBJ2-5
v_gene: TRBV11-2
d_gene: NA
abundance: few
CDR3aa: CASTPLVSLQETQYF
CDR3nt: TGTGCCAGCACCCCCCTTGTGAGTCTTCAAGAGACCCAGTACTTC

j_gene: TRBJ2-2
v_gene: TRBV27
d_gene: NA
abundance: NA
CDR3aa: CASRTPGGRNTGELFF
CDR3nt: TGTGCCAGCAGGACACCAGGGGGGCGAAACACCGGGGAGCTGTTTTTT

j_gene: TRBJ1-2
v_gene: TRBV5-6
d_gene: TRBD1
abundance: NA
CDR3aa: CASSLEGTGYGYTF
CDR3nt: TGTGCCAGCAGCTTGGAGGGGACAGGATATGGCTACACCTTC

j_gene: TRBJ1-2
v_gene: TRBV9
d_gene: NA
abundance: NA
CDR3aa: CASSFSGGFEGYTF
CDR3nt: TGTGCCAGCAGCTTTTCCGGGGGGTTTGAGGGCTACACCTTC

j_gene: TRBJ2-2
v_gene: TRBV28
d_gene: NA
abundance: NA
CDR3aa: CASSTSPPNTGELFF
CDR3nt: TGTGCCAGCAGTACATCCCCACCCAACACCGGGGAGCTGTTTTTT

j_gene: TRBJ2-2
v_gene: TRBV5-6
d_gene: TRBD1
abundance: NA
CDR3aa: CASSVNTGTGGRTGELFF
CDR3nt: TGTGCCAGCAGCGTCAACACCGGGACAGGCGGTAGGACCGGGGAGCTGTTTTTT

j_gene: TRBJ1-5
v_gene: TRBV21-1
d_gene: NA
abundance: once
CDR3aa: CASSKGGTENQPQHF
CDR3nt: TGTGCCAGCAGCAAAGGTGGGACAGAAAATCAGCCCCAGCATTTT

j_gene: TRBJ1-6
v_gene: TRBV3-1/TRBV3-2
d_gene: NA
abundance: NA
CDR3aa: CASSQSQNNSPLHF
CDR3nt: TGTGCCAGCAGCCAATCACAGAATAATTCACCCCTCCACTTT

j_gene: TRBJ1-3
v_gene: TRBV9
d_gene: NA
abundance: NA
CDR3aa: CASSVSGQGGNTIYF
CDR3nt: TGTGCCAGCAGCGTATCTGGGCAGGGAGGCAACACCATATATTTT

j_gene: TRBJ1-5
v_gene: TRBV19
d_gene: NA
abundance: NA
CDR3aa: CASSIDRTAVTRDQPQHF
CDR3nt: TGTGCCAGTAGTATAGACCGGACAGCAGTAACTAGGGATCAGCCCCAGCATTTT

j_gene: TRBJ2-1
v_gene: TRBV5-4
d_gene: NA
abundance: NA
CDR3aa: CASSLDRDNEQFF
CDR3nt: TGTGCCAGCAGCTTGGACCGAGACAATGAGCAGTTCTTC

j_gene: TRBJ2-1
v_gene: TRBV6-5
d_gene: TRBD2
abundance: NA
CDR3aa: CASSFTSGGNNEQFF
CDR3nt: TGTGCCAGCAGTTTCACTAGCGGGGGAAACAATGAGCAGTTCTTC

j_gene: TRBJ1-6
v_gene: TRBV28
d_gene: NA
abundance: NA
CDR3aa: CASSLGIGEWTPLHF
CDR3nt: TGTGCCAGCAGTTTAGGAATCGGGGAATGGACACCCCTCCACTTT

j_gene: TRBJ1-2
v_gene: TRBV28
d_gene: TRBD1
abundance: NA
CDR3aa: CASSPAPGGRGYTF
CDR3nt: TGTGCCAGCAGCCCCGCCCCAGGGGGCAGGGGCTACACCTTC

j_gene: TRBJ1-1
v_gene: TRBV5-1
d_gene: NA
abundance: NA
CDR3aa: CASSLLGDGNTEAFF
CDR3nt: TGCGCCAGCAGCTTGCTAGGGGATGGAAACACTGAAGCTTTCTTT

j_gene: TRBJ2-1
v_gene: TRBV6-2/TRBV6-3
d_gene: TRBD2
abundance: NA
CDR3aa: CASSYSPSGVYNEQFF
CDR3nt: TGTGCCAGCAGTTACTCCCCTAGCGGGGTCTACAATGAGCAGTTCTTC

j_gene: TRBJ2-1
v_gene: TRBV10-3
d_gene: NA
abundance: NA
CDR3aa: CASKRRDDVNNEQFF
CDR3nt: TGTGCCAGCAAACGGAGGGACGACGTAAACAATGAGCAGTTCTTC

j_gene: TRBJ2-3
v_gene: TRBV28
d_gene: TRBD2
abundance: NA
CDR3aa: CASSLSSGGPDTQYF
CDR3nt: TGTGCCAGCAGTTTGAGTAGCGGGGGTCCAGATACGCAGTATTTT

j_gene: TRBJ2-7
v_gene: TRBV18
d_gene: NA
abundance: NA
CDR3aa: CASSQGESLEQYF
CDR3nt: TGTGCCAGCTCACAGGGGGAGTCTTTAGAGCAGTACTTC

j_gene: TRBJ2-1
v_gene: TRBV18
d_gene: NA
abundance: NA
CDR3aa: CASSPPQGPYNEQFF
CDR3nt: TGTGCCAGCTCACCACCCCAGGGGCCCTACAATGAGCAGTTCTTC

j_gene: TRBJ2-1
v_gene: TRBV11-2
d_gene: NA
abundance: NA
CDR3aa: CASSPRSRSEQFF
CDR3nt: TGTGCCAGCAGCCCCCGGTCTAGGAGTGAGCAGTTCTTC

j_gene: TRBJ1-1
v_gene: TRBV30
d_gene: NA
abundance: NA
CDR3aa: CAWRNTLNTEAFF
CDR3nt: TGTGCCTGGAGGAATACATTGAACACTGAAGCTTTCTTT

j_gene: TRBJ1-5
v_gene: TRBV28
d_gene: NA
abundance: NA
CDR3aa: CASSLTRKQPQHF
CDR3nt: TGTGCCAGCAGTTTAACAAGAAAACAGCCCCAGCATTTT

j_gene: TRBJ2-7
v_gene: TRBV28
d_gene: NA
abundance: NA
CDR3aa: CASSLGPGYEQYF
CDR3nt: TGTGCCAGCAGTTTAGGTCCCGGGTACGAGCAGTACTTC

j_gene: TRBJ2-2
v_gene: TRBV5-1
d_gene: NA
abundance: NA
CDR3aa: CASSRQSNTGELFF
CDR3nt: TGCGCCAGCAGCCGACAGTCGAACACCGGGGAGCTGTTTTTT

j_gene: TRBJ1-2
v_gene: TRBV2
d_gene: TRBD1
abundance: NA
CDR3aa: CASIETGGYGYTF
CDR3nt: TGTGCCAGCATCGAGACAGGGGGCTATGGCTACACCTTC

j_gene: TRBJ1-2
v_gene: TRBV30
d_gene: TRBD1
abundance: NA
CDR3aa: CAWNRGPSYGYTF
CDR3nt: TGTGCCTGGAACAGGGGGCCTTCCTATGGCTACACCTTC

j_gene: TRBJ2-4
v_gene: TRBV2
d_gene: TRBD2
abundance: NA
CDR3aa: CASGSGLAGGPAKNIQYF
CDR3nt: TGTGCCAGCGGATCGGGACTAGCGGGAGGGCCGGCCAAAAACATTCAGTACTTC

j_gene: TRBJ2-1
v_gene: TRBV7-2
d_gene: TRBD2
abundance: NA
CDR3aa: CASSPPAGGWLNEQFF
CDR3nt: TGTGCCAGCAGCCCCCCGGCGGGAGGGTGGCTTAATGAGCAGTTCTTC